The next 16 T cell receptor beta chains were all read from a single sample in a study of blood T cell repertoires in COVID-19. Profiled with immunoSEQ multiplex PCR; TCRdb holds only in-frame clones, not every one. Of 140,000 to 150,000 clones in the sample, approximately 82% were seen once. The sequenced sample was peripheral blood. These TCRs come from a man aged 55 to 70 with active or convalescent COVID-19.

CDR3 in amino acids: CASSLSQGPVYV. In DNA, the CDR3 is TGTGCCAGCAGCTTAAGCCAGGGCCCAGTGTACGTC. V and J are TRBV11-3 and TRBJ2-7, with D maybe TRBD1 (5 bases). The V and J ends lost 2 bases and 12 bases respectively, with 14 bases between them. CDR3 length equals 12 residues. Looked up from germline, CDR1 is SGHNT and CDR2 is YENEEA.

This clone has just a few counts. The chain links TRBV6-2 or TRBV6-3 to TRBJ1-5; tentative D call: TRBD1 (6 bases). CDR1 and CDR2 from the germline V gene are MNHEY and SVGEGT. The CDR3 is made up of 16 amino acids. V lost 0 bases and J lost 0, with 9 bases in between. The CDR3 is CASSYSDSHSNQPQHF. CDR3 bases: TGTGCCAGCAGTTACTCGGACAGCCATAGCAATCAGCCCCAGCATTTT.

V gene TRBV4-1 combines with J gene TRBJ1-4; no reliable D call. The germline gives CDR1 MGHRA, CDR2 YSYEKL. The V gene lost 5 bases and the J gene lost 8 bases, with 18 bases spanning the gap. CDR3 length equals 15 residues. The CDR3 DNA sequence: TGCGCCAGCAGCACCCGAGAGCGGGATGGCGAAAAACTGTTTTTT. Translated: CASSTRERDGEKLFF.

CDR3 DNA: TGTGCCAGCAGTTCCGGAGAGAGTTACGAGCAGTACTTC. Protein: CASSSGESYEQYF. The chain employs TRBV7-9 and TRBJ2-7; D gene ambiguous. The V end lost 6 bases, the J end lost 4 bases, and 13 bases lay between the germline ends. The germline V gene has CDR1 SEHNR and CDR2 FQNEAQ (reference sequence). The length of the CDR3 is 13 residues.

V is TRBV27 and J is TRBJ1-2; 7 nucleotides agree with TRBD1. V gave up 5 bases and J gave up 7 bases; unmatched junction bases: 7. This CDR3 has 13 residues. The germline V gene has CDR1 MNHEY and CDR2 SMNVEV (reference sequence). The CDR3 sequence: CASSPSSGGGYTF. The DNA for the CDR3 is TGTGCCAGCAGTCCCTCCTCAGGGGGTGGCTACACCTTC.

This chain links TRBV9 with TRBJ1-1; no firm D call. V was trimmed by 3 bases and J by 1 base, leaving 13 bases between them. Germline values: CDR1 SGDLS, CDR2 YYNGEE. The CDR3 is 15 amino acids. CDR3 in amino acids: CASSGGGRANTEAFF. CDR3 coding DNA: TGTGCCAGCAGCGGAGGAGGGAGGGCGAACACTGAAGCTTTCTTT.

This chain links TRBV3-1 (or the pseudogene TRBV3-2) with TRBJ1-4; 8 bases map to TRBD1. The germline V gene encodes CDR1 LGHDT and CDR2 YNNKEL (reference sequence). V trimming: 4 bases; J trimming: 8 bases; junction bases outside the gene matches: 9. The CDR3 totals 15 residues. The DNA of the CDR3 is TGTGCCAGCAGCCCCATAGACAGGGGTGAAGAAAAACTGTTTTTT. Its protein is CASSPIDRGEEKLFF.

This clone was detected a few times. The same CDR3 arises from other DNA sequences in this sample as well. The chain couples TRBV30 to TRBJ1-5; tentative D call: TRBD1 (6 bases). V shed 0 bases and J shed 7 bases, with 7 bases lying between them. CDR3 length: 12 amino acids. The germline V gene has CDR1 GTSNPN and CDR2 SVGIG (reference sequence). The CDR3, as DNA: TGTGCCTGGAGTGTACAGGGACAGCCCCAGCATTTT. Residues: CAWSVQGQPQHF.

The chain links TRBV5-1 to TRBJ1-1, with 7 bases aligning to TRBD1. In germline, CDR1 is SGHRS, CDR2 YFSETQ. The CDR3 runs 18 residues. Germline trimming cut 4 bases from V and 0 bases from J; bases unmatched to any gene: 15. The DNA for the CDR3 is TGCGCCAGCAGCCCGTCATACGCAGGGGGTTTAATGAACACTGAAGCTTTCTTT. Translating it yields CASSPSYAGGLMNTEAFF. The whole variable domain, remainder taken from reference TRBV5-1 and TRBJ1-1, is KAGVTQTPRYLIKTRGQQVTLSCSPISGHRSVSWYQQTPGQGLQFLFEYFSETQRNKGNFPGRFSGRQFSNSRSEMNVSTLELGDSALYLCASSPSYAGGLMNTEAFFGQGTRLTVV.

The J gene is TRBJ1-1, the V gene TRBV25-1; D perhaps matches TRBD1 (6 bases). This CDR3 region has 15 residues. Germline CDR1 is MGHDK and CDR2 is SYGVNS. The V gene lost 2 bases and the J gene lost 1 base, with 11 bases spanning the gap. As DNA, the CDR3 is TGTGCCAGCAGTGAACGGGGGGCGGAGAACACTGAAGCTTTCTTT. This encodes CASSERGAENTEAFF.

This clone was observed a single time. CDR3 sequence (DNA): TGTGCCAGCAGTTTTTCGCCCCCGACAGGGGACACTGAAGCTTTCTTT. Its protein product is CASSFSPPTGDTEAFF. The rearrangement joins TRBV27 to TRBJ1-1; 8 bases are shared with TRBD1. V shed 3 bases and J 3 bases; nucleotides not matched to a gene: 9. Germline V gene data show CDR1 as MNHEY and CDR2 as SMNVEV (reference sequence). The CDR3 spans 16 residues.

The chain couples TRBV18 to TRBJ1-2; 7 bases fit TRBD1. The V gene end was trimmed by 2 bases and the J gene end by 8 bases; junction bases not matched to a gene: 5. This CDR3 region has 13 residues. Germline CDR1 and CDR2: KGHSH and LQKENI. CDR3 residues: CASSPSRTGGYTF. CDR3 nucleotides: TGTGCCAGCTCACCATCGAGGACAGGCGGCTACACCTTC.

This sequence joins TRBV19 and TRBJ1-5; D is uncertain. CDR1 is LNHDA and CDR2 is SQIVND in the germline V gene (reference sequence). The CDR3 runs 15 residues. Between the trimmed V and J ends, which lost 4 bases and 9 bases, there was a span of 19 bases. This CDR3 reads CASSSLTTGGGPQHF. Written as DNA, the CDR3 is TGTGCCAGTAGTAGCCTAACCACCGGAGGTGGGCCCCAGCATTTT. The variable domain in full, completed from reference TRBV19 and TRBJ1-5, reads DGGITQSPKYLFRKEGQNVTLSCEQNLNHDAMYWYRQDPGQGLRLIYYSQIVNDFQKGDIAEGYSVSREKKESFPLTVTSAQKNPTAFYLCASSSLTTGGGPQHFGDGTRLSIL.

The CDR3 reads CASSQERGGTEAFF. The CDR3, as DNA: TGCGCCAGCAGCCAAGAGCGGGGGGGCACTGAAGCTTTCTTT. This chain connects TRBV4-3 to TRBJ1-1, with D perhaps matching TRBD1 (5 bases). Germline CDR1 reads LGHNA; CDR2 reads YSLEER. The CDR3 is 14 residues long. V lost 0 bases and J 4 bases, leaving 9 bases between the germline ends.

The V gene is TRBV6-5, the J gene TRBJ2-2; 7 positions agree with TRBD1. The CDR3 extends over 15 amino acids. The germline CDR1 and CDR2 sequences are MNHEY and SVGAGI. The V and J ends lost 6 bases and 4 bases, in that order; junction bases with no gene match: 8. CDR3 sequence reads: CASRARDSRTGELFF. The CDR3, as DNA: TGTGCCAGCAGGGCTAGGGACAGTCGCACCGGGGAGCTGTTTTTT.

This chain links TRBV4-3 with TRBJ1-4; D remains ambiguous. The CDR3 is 16 residues long. Trimming took off 0 bases at V and 4 bases at J, with 12 bases between the two ends. Germline values: CDR1 LGHNA, CDR2 YSLEER. The CDR3 sequence: CASSQDMRRDNEKLFF. DNA for the CDR3: TGCGCCAGCAGCCAAGATATGAGACGGGATAATGAAAAACTGTTTTTT.